A selection of T cell receptor beta chains follows, all from one sample in a study of blood T cell repertoires in COVID-19. The data were produced by immunoSEQ multiplex PCR, yet TCRdb's version contains in-frame clones alone and is incomplete. This table holds roughly 150,000 clones, more than 70% found once. Material: PBMCs or T cells enriched from blood (not recorded which). These receptors were obtained from a man aged 35-49 years who had recovered from COVID-19. Both conserved end residues are part of each CDR3. A D gene is named only where the DNA matches it firmly. Clone sizes are given selectively: once, few, many, or a class where the clone is expanded.

TRBV7-3,TRBJ2-1,-,-,CASSPEAGSYNEQFF,TGTGCCAGCAGTCCAGAGGCGGGTTCCTACAATGAGCAGTTCTTC
TRBV10-3,TRBJ1-2,-,-,CAISDGQFYGYTF,TGTGCCATCAGCGACGGACAGTTTTATGGCTACACCTTC
TRBV21-1,TRBJ2-1,-,once,CASSKAFGGARGAYNEQFF,TGTGCCAGCAGCAAAGCCTTCGGCGGGGCGCGGGGGGCCTACAATGAGCAGTTCTTC
TRBV3-1/TRBV3-2,TRBJ1-2,TRBD1,-,CASSQVGQGGYGYTF,TGTGCCAGCAGCCAAGTTGGACAGGGAGGCTATGGCTACACCTTC
TRBV30,TRBJ2-7,TRBD1,-,CAWSVRQGHDEQYF,TGTGCCTGGAGTGTAAGACAGGGTCACGACGAGCAGTACTTC
TRBV28,TRBJ2-1,TRBD1,-,CASGPIGQGAYNEQFF,TGTGCCAGCGGACCGATCGGACAGGGGGCCTACAATGAGCAGTTCTTC
TRBV24-1,TRBJ2-2,-,-,CATSDFLAADTGELFF,TGTGCCACCAGTGATTTCCTGGCCGCGGACACCGGGGAGCTGTTTTTT
TRBV5-1,TRBJ2-2,-,few,CASSLNSGVWGTGELFF,TGCGCCAGCAGCTTGAATTCGGGGGTTTGGGGCACCGGGGAGCTGTTTTTT
TRBV29-1,TRBJ2-3,-,-,CSATRFSTDTQYF,TGCAGCGCCACTAGGTTTAGCACAGATACGCAGTATTTT
TRBV28,TRBJ2-1,TRBD2,-,CARSAGVKSYNEQFF,TGTGCCAGGTCGGCGGGGGTAAAGTCCTACAATGAGCAGTTCTTC
TRBV14,TRBJ2-7,-,-,CASSWRGPYEQYF,TGTGCCAGCAGTTGGCGCGGCCCCTACGAGCAGTACTTC
TRBV7-6,TRBJ2-1,-,-,CASSPQGYYNEQFF,TGTGCCAGCAGCCCCCAGGGCTACTACAATGAGCAGTTCTTC
TRBV5-4,TRBJ1-1,-,-,CASSLGRERTEAFF,TGTGCCAGCAGCTTGGGCAGGGAAAGGACTGAAGCTTTCTTT
TRBV5-1,TRBJ2-3,TRBD2,-,CASSLASGGASTDTQYF,TGCGCCAGCAGCTTGGCTAGCGGGGGGGCCTCGACAGATACGCAGTATTTT
TRBV30,TRBJ1-2,TRBD1,-,CAWTRTGHGYTF,TGTGCCTGGACTAGGACAGGCCATGGCTACACCTTC
TRBV11-2,TRBJ2-2,TRBD2,-,CASSTRLAGGTGELFF,TGTGCCAGCAGCACCCGACTAGCGGGGGGAACCGGGGAGCTGTTTTTT
TRBV7-2,TRBJ2-5,TRBD2,-,CASSQTSSGGETQYF,TGTGCCAGCAGTCAAACTTCTAGCGGGGGTGAGACCCAGTACTTC
TRBV5-1,TRBJ2-5,-,-,CASSLALRLQETQYF,TGCGCCAGCAGCTTGGCCCTCAGACTTCAAGAGACCCAGTACTTC
TRBV6-5,TRBJ2-2,-,-,CASIGVHGNTGELFF,TGTGCCAGCATCGGGGTTCATGGGAACACCGGGGAGCTGTTTTTT
TRBV5-1,TRBJ1-1,TRBD1,few,CASSTGQGVFTEAFF,TGCGCCAGCAGCACCGGACAGGGGGTTTTCACTGAAGCTTTCTTT
TRBV18,TRBJ2-3,TRBD1,few,CASSPPVGQGAMDTQYF,TGTGCCAGCTCACCACCGGTTGGGCAGGGGGCTATGGATACGCAGTATTTT
TRBV11-2,TRBJ1-1,-,-,CASSLDPAGVNTEAFF,TGTGCCAGCAGCTTAGATCCCGCCGGGGTGAACACTGAAGCTTTCTTT
TRBV18,TRBJ1-2,TRBD1,-,CASSPGQSNYGYTF,TGTGCCAGCTCACCGGGACAGAGTAACTATGGCTACACCTTC
TRBV5-1,TRBJ2-2,-,-,CASSLAFAPGEGTGELFF,TGCGCCAGCAGCTTGGCGTTCGCCCCAGGGGAGGGAACCGGGGAGCTGTTTTTT
TRBV7-3,TRBJ1-1,-,-,CASSLMGAGNTEAFF,TGTGCCAGCAGCTTAATGGGGGCCGGGAACACTGAAGCTTTCTTT
TRBV3-1/TRBV3-2,TRBJ1-1,TRBD1,-,CASRLQGASTEAFF,TGTGCCAGCAGGCTACAGGGGGCCTCCACTGAAGCTTTCTTT
TRBV6-5,TRBJ1-1,TRBD1,-,CASSYSVQGATEAFF,TGTGCCAGCAGTTACTCGGTACAGGGGGCCACTGAAGCTTTCTTT
TRBV7-3,TRBJ2-1,TRBD2,-,CASSSGLAYNEQFF,TGTGCCAGCAGCTCTGGACTAGCCTACAATGAGCAGTTCTTC
TRBV19,TRBJ2-4,-,-,CASNVGGPGKNIQYF,TGTGCCAGTAACGTGGGGGGGCCGGGCAAAAACATTCAGTACTTC
TRBV4-2,TRBJ2-3,-,-,CASSLGKEGAGTDTQYF,TGTGCCAGCAGCCTCGGGAAGGAGGGGGCAGGGACAGATACGCAGTATTTT
TRBV11-3,TRBJ2-7,-,few,CASSLVRFTQRYYEQYF,TGTGCCAGCAGCTTAGTCCGATTCACACAGAGATACTACGAGCAGTACTTC
TRBV4-2,TRBJ2-6,-,-,CASSQEDSSGANVLTF,TGTGCCAGCAGCCAAGAGGACAGCTCTGGGGCCAACGTCCTGACTTTC
TRBV10-3,TRBJ1-3,-,once,CAISLRDTIYF,TGTGCCATCAGCCTCAGGGACACCATATATTTT
TRBV6-5,TRBJ2-7,TRBD1,-,CATHPGTGDSYEQYF,TGTGCCACCCACCCCGGGACAGGGGATTCCTACGAGCAGTACTTC
TRBV18,TRBJ1-5,-,few,CASSPGQVLGNQPQHF,TGTGCCAGCTCACCAGGGCAGGTCCTCGGCAATCAGCCCCAGCATTTT
TRBV4-1,TRBJ2-3,-,-,CASSQGVLGGDTQYF,TGCGCCAGCAGCCAAGGGGTCTTAGGGGGAGATACGCAGTATTTT
TRBV21-1,TRBJ1-1,-,few,CASSKIIKAAEVNTEAFF,TGTGCCAGCAGCAAAATTATTAAGGCGGCGGAGGTGAACACTGAAGCTTTCTTT
TRBV25-1,TRBJ2-1,TRBD2,-,CASSDIDGLAGNNNEQFF,TGTGCCAGCAGTGATATAGACGGCCTAGCGGGGAATAACAATGAGCAGTTCTTC
TRBV24-1,TRBJ1-1,TRBD1,-,CATSDRQGGTEAFF,TGTGCCACCAGTGACCGACAGGGAGGCACTGAAGCTTTCTTT